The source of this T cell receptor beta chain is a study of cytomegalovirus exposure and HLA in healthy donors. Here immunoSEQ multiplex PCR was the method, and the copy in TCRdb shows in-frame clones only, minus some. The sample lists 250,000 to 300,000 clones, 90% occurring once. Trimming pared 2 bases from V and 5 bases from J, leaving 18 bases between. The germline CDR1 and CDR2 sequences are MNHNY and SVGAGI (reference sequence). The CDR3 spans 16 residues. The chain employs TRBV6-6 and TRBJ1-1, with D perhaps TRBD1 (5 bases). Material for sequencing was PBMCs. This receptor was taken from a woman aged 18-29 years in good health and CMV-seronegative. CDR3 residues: CASSYPSASGVTEAFF. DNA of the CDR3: TGTGCCAGCAGTTACCCCTCGGCTTCGGGGGTTACTGAAGCTTTCTTT.